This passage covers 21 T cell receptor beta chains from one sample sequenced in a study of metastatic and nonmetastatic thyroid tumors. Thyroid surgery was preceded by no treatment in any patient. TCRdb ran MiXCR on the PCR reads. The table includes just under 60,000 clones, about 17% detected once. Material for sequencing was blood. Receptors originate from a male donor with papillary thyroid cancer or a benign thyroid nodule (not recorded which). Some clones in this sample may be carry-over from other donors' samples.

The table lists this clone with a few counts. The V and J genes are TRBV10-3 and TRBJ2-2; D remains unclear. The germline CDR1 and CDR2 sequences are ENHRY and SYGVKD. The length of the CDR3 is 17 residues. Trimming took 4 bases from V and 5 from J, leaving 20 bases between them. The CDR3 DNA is TGTGCCATCAGTGCTCAGGTCCGCATAGTCATAACCGGGGAGCTGTTTTTT. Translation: CAISAQVRIVITGELFF.

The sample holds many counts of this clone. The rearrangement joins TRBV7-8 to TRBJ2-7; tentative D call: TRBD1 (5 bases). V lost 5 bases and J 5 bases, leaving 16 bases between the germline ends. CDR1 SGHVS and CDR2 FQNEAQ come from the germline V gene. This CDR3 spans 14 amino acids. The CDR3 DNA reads TGTGCCAGCAGCCACACAGGCAGGGTCCACGAGCAGTACGTC. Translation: CASSHTGRVHEQYV.

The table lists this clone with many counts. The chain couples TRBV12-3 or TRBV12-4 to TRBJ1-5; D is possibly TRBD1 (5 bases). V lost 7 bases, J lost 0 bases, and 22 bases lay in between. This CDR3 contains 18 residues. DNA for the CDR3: TGTGCCAGCACCCTCAACTTCCGCAGGGAATATAGCAATCAGCCCCAGCATTTT. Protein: CASTLNFRREYSNQPQHF.

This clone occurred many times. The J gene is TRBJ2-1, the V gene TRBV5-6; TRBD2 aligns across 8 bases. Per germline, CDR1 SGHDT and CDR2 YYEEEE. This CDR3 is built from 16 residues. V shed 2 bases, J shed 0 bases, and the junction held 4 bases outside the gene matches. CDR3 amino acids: CASSFSSGSSYNEQFF. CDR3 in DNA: TGTGCCAGCAGCTTTTCCAGCGGGAGCTCCTACAATGAGCAGTTCTTC.

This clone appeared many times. The CDR3 bases are TGCGCCAGCAGCCATGGCGGGGGCCGCACAGATACGCAGTATTTT. This encodes CASSHGGGRTDTQYF. The chain couples TRBV4-1 to TRBJ2-3, with D perhaps matching TRBD2 (7 bases). This CDR3 region has 15 residues. Trimming pared 3 bases from V and 1 base from J, leaving 11 bases between. Germline V gene data show CDR1 as MGHRA and CDR2 as YSYEKL.

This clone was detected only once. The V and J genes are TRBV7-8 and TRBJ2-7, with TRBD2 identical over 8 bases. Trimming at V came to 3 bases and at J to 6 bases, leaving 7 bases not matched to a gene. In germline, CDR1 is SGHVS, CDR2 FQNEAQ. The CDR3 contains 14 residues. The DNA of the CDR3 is TGTGCCAGCAGCTTCGTCGGGAGGGCCCGCGAGCAGTACTTC. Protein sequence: CASSFVGRAREQYF.

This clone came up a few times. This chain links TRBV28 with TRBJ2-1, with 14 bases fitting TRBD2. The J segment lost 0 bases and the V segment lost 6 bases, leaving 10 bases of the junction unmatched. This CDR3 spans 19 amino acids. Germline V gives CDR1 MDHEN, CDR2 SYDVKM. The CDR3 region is CASRVEGTSGSLSYNEQFF. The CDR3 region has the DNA TGTGCCAGCAGAGTAGAAGGGACTAGCGGGAGTCTCTCCTACAATGAGCAGTTCTTC.

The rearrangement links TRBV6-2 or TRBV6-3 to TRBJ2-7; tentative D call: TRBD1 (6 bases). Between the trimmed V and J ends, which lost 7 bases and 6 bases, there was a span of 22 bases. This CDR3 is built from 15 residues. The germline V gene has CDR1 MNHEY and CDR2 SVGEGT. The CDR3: CASIPPQGRGREQYF. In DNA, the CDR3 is TGTGCCAGCATTCCCCCACAGGGTCGAGGGCGCGAGCAGTACTTC.

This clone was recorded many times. The CDR3 loop is CASSSRRLNTEAFF. The CDR3 DNA is TGTGCCAGCAGTTCCCGCCGGTTGAACACTGAAGCTTTCTTT. The chain combines TRBV6-1 with TRBJ1-1; D ambiguous. Between the trimmed V and J ends, which lost 5 bases and 0 bases, there was a span of 10 bases. This CDR3 contains 14 residues. The germline V gene encodes CDR1 MNHNS and CDR2 SASEGT.

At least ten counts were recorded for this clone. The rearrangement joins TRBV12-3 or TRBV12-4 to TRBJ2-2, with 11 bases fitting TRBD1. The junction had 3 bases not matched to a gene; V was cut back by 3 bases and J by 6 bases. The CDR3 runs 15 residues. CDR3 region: CASSFRTGGSGELFF. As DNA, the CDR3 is TGTGCCAGCAGTTTTAGGACAGGGGGCTCCGGGGAGCTGTTTTTT.

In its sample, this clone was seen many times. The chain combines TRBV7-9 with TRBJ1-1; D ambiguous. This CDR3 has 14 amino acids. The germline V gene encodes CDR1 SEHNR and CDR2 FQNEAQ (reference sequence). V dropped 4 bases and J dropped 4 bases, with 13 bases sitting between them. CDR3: CASSSSPGFTEAFF. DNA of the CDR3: TGTGCCAGCAGCTCGAGCCCGGGTTTCACTGAAGCTTTCTTT.

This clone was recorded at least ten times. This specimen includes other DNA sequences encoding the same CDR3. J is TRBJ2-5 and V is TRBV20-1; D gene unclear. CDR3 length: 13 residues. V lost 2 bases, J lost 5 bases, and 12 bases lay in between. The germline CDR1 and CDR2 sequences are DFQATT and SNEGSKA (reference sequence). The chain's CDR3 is CSARIRAGETQYF. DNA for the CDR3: TGCAGTGCTAGAATCCGGGCCGGGGAGACCCAGTACTTC.

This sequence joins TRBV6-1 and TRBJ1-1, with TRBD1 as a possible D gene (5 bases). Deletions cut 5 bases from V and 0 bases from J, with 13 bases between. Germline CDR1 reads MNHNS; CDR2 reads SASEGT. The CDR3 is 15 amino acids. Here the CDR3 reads CASSPRTCMNTEAFF. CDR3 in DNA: TGTGCCAGCAGTCCCCGGACATGTATGAACACTGAAGCTTTCTTT.

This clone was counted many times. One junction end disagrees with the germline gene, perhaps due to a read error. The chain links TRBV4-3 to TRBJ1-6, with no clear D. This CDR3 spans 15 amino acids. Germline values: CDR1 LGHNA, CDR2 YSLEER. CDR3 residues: CAGSQEVSANSPLHF. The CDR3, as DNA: TGCGCCGGCAGCCAAGAGGTTTCAGCCAATTCACCCCTCCACTTT.

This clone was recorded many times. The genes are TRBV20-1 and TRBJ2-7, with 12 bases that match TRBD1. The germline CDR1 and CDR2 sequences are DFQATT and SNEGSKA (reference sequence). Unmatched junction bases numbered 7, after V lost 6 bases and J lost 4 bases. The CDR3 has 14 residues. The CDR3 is CSATPGQGAYEQYF. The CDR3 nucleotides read TGCAGTGCCACTCCGGGACAGGGGGCTTACGAGCAGTACTTC.

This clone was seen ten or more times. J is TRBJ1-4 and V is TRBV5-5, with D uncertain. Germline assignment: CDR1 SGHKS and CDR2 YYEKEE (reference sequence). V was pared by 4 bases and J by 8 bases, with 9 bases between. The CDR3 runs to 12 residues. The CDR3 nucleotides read TGTGCCAGCAGCACCTCAGCGGAAAAACTGTTTTTT. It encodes CASSTSAEKLFF.

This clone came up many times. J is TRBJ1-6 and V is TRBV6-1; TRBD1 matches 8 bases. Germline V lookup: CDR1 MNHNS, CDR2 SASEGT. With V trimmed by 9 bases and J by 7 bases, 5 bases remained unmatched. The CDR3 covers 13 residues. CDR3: CASLTGANSPLHF. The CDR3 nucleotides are TGTGCCAGTTTGACAGGGGCGAATTCACCCCTCCACTTT.

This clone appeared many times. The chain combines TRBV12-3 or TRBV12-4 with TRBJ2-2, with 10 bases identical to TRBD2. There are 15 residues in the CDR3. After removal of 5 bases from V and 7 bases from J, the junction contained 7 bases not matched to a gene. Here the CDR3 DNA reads TGTGCCAGCAGTCCTAGCGGGAGTAAGGGCGGGGAGCTGTTTTTT. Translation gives CASSPSGSKGGELFF.

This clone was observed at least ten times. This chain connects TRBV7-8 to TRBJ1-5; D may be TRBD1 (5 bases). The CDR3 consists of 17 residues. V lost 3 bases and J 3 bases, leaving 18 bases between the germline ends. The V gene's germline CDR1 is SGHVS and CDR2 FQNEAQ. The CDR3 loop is CASSFGPQVNPNQPQHF. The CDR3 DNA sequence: TGTGCCAGCAGCTTTGGGCCACAGGTGAACCCCAATCAGCCCCAGCATTTT.

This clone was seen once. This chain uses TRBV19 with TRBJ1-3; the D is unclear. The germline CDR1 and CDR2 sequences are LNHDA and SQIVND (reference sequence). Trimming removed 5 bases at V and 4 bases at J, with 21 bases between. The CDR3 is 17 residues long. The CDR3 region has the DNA TGTGCCAGTAGTCCGGAGTGGGTGCTCCAAATCGGAAACACCATATATTTT. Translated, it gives CASSPEWVLQIGNTIYF.

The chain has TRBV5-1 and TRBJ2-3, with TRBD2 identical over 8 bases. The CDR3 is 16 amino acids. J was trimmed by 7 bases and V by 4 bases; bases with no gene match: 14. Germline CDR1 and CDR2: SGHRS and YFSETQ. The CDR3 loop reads CASSIRGGLQKYTQYF. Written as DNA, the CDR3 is TGCGCCAGCAGCATTCGGGGGGGCCTTCAGAAATATACGCAGTATTTT.